This paragraph covers one T cell receptor beta chain sequence. This sample is part of a study of T cell responses to AZD1222 COVID-19 vaccine. J lost 6 bases, V lost 1 base, and 2 bases had no gene match. This CDR3 comprises 14 residues. The germline CDR1 and CDR2 sequences are SGHNT and YENEEA. Clones were read by immunoSEQ multiplex PCR, and TCRdb kept only the in-frame ones, dropping some. The sample shows about 160,000 clones, over 75% of them seen only once. The origin of this receptor is an adult in good health. This sequence joins TRBV11-3 and TRBJ2-2; 7 nucleotides match TRBD1. The specimen comprised peripheral blood, sampled on day 0 of AZD1222 vaccination. DNA of the CDR3: TGTGCCAGCAGCTTAGGCAGGGGGTCCGGGGAGCTGTTTTTT. Translation gives CASSLGRGSGELFF.